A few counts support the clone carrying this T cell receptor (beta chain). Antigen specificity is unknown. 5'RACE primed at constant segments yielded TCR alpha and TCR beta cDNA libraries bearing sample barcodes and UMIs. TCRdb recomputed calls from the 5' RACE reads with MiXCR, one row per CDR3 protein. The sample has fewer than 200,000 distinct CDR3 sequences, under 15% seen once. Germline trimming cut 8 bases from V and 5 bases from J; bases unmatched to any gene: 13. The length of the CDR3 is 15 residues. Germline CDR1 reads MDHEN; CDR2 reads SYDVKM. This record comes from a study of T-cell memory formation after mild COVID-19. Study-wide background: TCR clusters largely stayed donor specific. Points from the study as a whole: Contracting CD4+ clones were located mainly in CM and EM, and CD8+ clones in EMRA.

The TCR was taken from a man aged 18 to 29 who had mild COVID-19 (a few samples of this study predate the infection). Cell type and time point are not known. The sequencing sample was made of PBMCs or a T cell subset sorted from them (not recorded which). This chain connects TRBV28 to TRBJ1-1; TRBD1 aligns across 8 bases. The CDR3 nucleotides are TGTGCCAGCGCAGCCTTCAGGGGGCGGAAAACTGAAGCTTTCTTT. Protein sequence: CASAAFRGRKTEAFF.